The rows below give T cell receptor beta chains drawn from one sample of a study of blood T cells in healthy people across ages. TCRdb reanalysed the 5' RACE reads using MiXCR and keeps one entry per CDR3 protein. The sample includes approximately 1.5 million distinct CDR3 sequences, approximately 43% of them seen just once. The sample taken for sequencing was blood. These receptors originate from a woman between 18 and 30 years old in good health. Each CDR3 is given with its conserved first and last residue. The D gene is left open where the match is weak. Size is omitted from some rows. Given values are once, few, many or a class for expanded clones.

clone size	D gene	J gene	V gene	CDR3 DNA	CDR3 protein
NA	TRBD2	TRBJ2-3	TRBV20-1	TGCAGTGCTAGACCCAACACGGGAGGTAGCACAGATACGCAGTATTTT	CSARPNTGGSTDTQYF
NA	NA	TRBJ1-5	TRBV18	TGTGCCAGCTCACCACTGGGCTATCAGCCCCAGCATTTT	CASSPLGYQPQHF
NA	NA	TRBJ2-3	TRBV27	TGTGCCAGCAACGGACTAGGGGGCGGTACGCGGTATTTT	CASNGLGGGTRYF
few	TRBD2	TRBJ2-5	TRBV15	TGTGCCACCAGCGGGGCAGGGACGGGGGGGGAGACCCAGTACTTC	CATSGAGTGGETQYF
NA	NA	TRBJ1-2	TRBV6-1	TGTGCCAGCAGTGAGCAGGTTTTAGGTGTGCGGGGCTACACCTTC	CASSEQVLGVRGYTF
few	TRBD1	TRBJ2-5	TRBV19	TGTGCCAGTAGTCGGACAGGGAGCCTAGAGACCCAGTACTTC	CASSRTGSLETQYF
few	TRBD2	TRBJ2-7	TRBV7-2	TGTGCCAGCAGCTTTAGCGGGGGGGGATCTTACGAGCAGTACTTC	CASSFSGGGSYEQYF
few	NA	TRBJ2-1	TRBV6-5	TGTGCCAGCAGTTACCCTCTAGCGGAGCAGTTCTTC	CASSYPLAEQFF
few	TRBD1	TRBJ2-3	TRBV6-2/TRBV6-3	TGTGCCAGCAGTTACCTCTGGACAGGTTCGGATACGCAGTATTTT	CASSYLWTGSDTQYF
NA	TRBD1	TRBJ1-1	TRBV12-3/TRBV12-4	TGTGCCAGCAGCCCCGACAGGGCCGGGGGAGCTTTCTTT	CASSPDRAGGAFF
NA	TRBD1	TRBJ2-1	TRBV7-8	TGTGCCAGCAGCACCCGGACAGGGAGTATCTACAATGAGCAGTTCTTC	CASSTRTGSIYNEQFF
NA	NA	TRBJ2-7	TRBV3-1	TGTGCCAGCAGCCCAAAGTGGGGTTACGAGCAGTACTTC	CASSPKWGYEQYF
few	NA	TRBJ1-1	TRBV10-3	TGTGCCATCAGTGAGTTGGGGACGGGGAACACTGAAGCTTTCTTT	CAISELGTGNTEAFF
few	NA	TRBJ2-1	TRBV7-9	TGTGCCAGCAGCGTGGTGGGGTGGAATGAGCAGTTCTTC	CASSVVGWNEQFF
NA	NA	TRBJ1-2	TRBV30	TGTGCCTGGAGCACAGCTAACTATGGCTACACCTTC	CAWSTANYGYTF
NA	NA	TRBJ2-5	TRBV9	TGTGCCAGCAGCGTTATGCTTTGGGGGACCCAGTACTTC	CASSVMLWGTQYF
NA	NA	TRBJ2-3	TRBV7-9	TGTGCCAGCAGGAGCTCGGCAGATACGCAGTATTTT	CASRSSADTQYF
once	NA	TRBJ2-6	TRBV21-1	TGTGCCAGCAGCACCAGTCCCGGGACAGGCCGCTCTGGGGCCAACGTCCTGACTTTC	CASSTSPGTGRSGANVLTF
few	NA	TRBJ2-7	TRBV25-1	TGTGCCAGCAGTGGGACCCCGGGACCTACGAGCTCCTACGAGCAGTACTTC	CASSGTPGPTSSYEQYF
NA	NA	TRBJ2-2	TRBV29-1	TGCAGCCCCCCCAGGGGGAACACCGGGGAGCTGTTTTTT	CSPPRGNTGELFF
NA	NA	TRBJ2-7	TRBV18	TGTGCCAGCTCACCTATGAACAACTACGAGCAGTACTTC	CASSPMNNYEQYF
few	TRBD1	TRBJ1-2	TRBV27	TGTGCCAGCAGCAGACTCCCGGGACAGCCGAGTGGCTACACCTTC	CASSRLPGQPSGYTF
few	NA	TRBJ2-1	TRBV20-1	TGCAGTGCTAGAGAACCCACCCAGGGCCCCTACAATGAGCAGTTCTTC	CSAREPTQGPYNEQFF
few	TRBD1	TRBJ2-7	TRBV30	TGTGCCTTCCGGGACAGGGGCTACGAGCAGTACTTC	CAFRDRGYEQYF
few	TRBD2	TRBJ2-1	TRBV12-3/TRBV12-4	TGTGCGAGCAGCTGGGCGGGCGGGAGACCTACATCTGAGCAGTTCTTC	CASSWAGGRPTSEQFF
few	TRBD1	TRBJ1-2	TRBV28	TGTGCCAGCAGACTAGGCCGGGACAGGGAGTTTTACTATGGCTACACCTTC	CASRLGRDREFYYGYTF
few	TRBD2	TRBJ2-7	TRBV27	TGTGCCAGCAGTTTAGGGGGGGTTCACTACGAGCAGTACTTC	CASSLGGVHYEQYF
few	NA	TRBJ2-7	TRBV7-9	TGTGCCAGCAGCTTTCCCCCCGCCTGGGGGCCCCTCTCCTACGAGCAGTACTTC	CASSFPPAWGPLSYEQYF
few	NA	TRBJ1-1	TRBV27	TGTGCCAGCAGTACGAGGGGGTACACTGAAGCTTTCTTT	CASSTRGYTEAFF
NA	NA	TRBJ2-7	TRBV20-1	TGCAGTGCTACCTCACCGGGAGATTACGAGCAGTACTTC	CSATSPGDYEQYF
few	TRBD1	TRBJ1-2	TRBV18	TGTGCCAGCTCTCAGGCGGGACAGTCTTCCTATGGCTACACCTTC	CASSQAGQSSYGYTF
few	NA	TRBJ2-3	TRBV7-2	TGTGCCAGCAGCCCCCCCGCCTCAGATACGCAGTATTTT	CASSPPASDTQYF
NA	NA	TRBJ2-1	TRBV7-9	TGTGCCAGCAGCTTAGCCCACCGGCAGGGCAATGAGCAGTTCTTC	CASSLAHRQGNEQFF
few	TRBD1	TRBJ2-1	TRBV14	TGTGCCAGCAGCCAAGGACAGGGGGCGGTCAATGAGCAGTTCTTC	CASSQGQGAVNEQFF
few	NA	TRBJ2-7	TRBV12-5	TGTGCTAGTGGTCACGGGCCCTACGAGCAGTACTTC	CASGHGPYEQYF
NA	NA	TRBJ2-2	TRBV18	TGTGCCAGCTCACCATTTAGCCCGTCGGGGAACACCGGGGAGCTGTTTTTT	CASSPFSPSGNTGELFF
NA	NA	TRBJ2-4	TRBV12-3/TRBV12-4	TGTGCCAGCAGTGCGGACCGCCTCTACAATGAGCAGTACTTC	CASSADRLYNEQYF
NA	NA	TRBJ2-1	TRBV27	TGTGCCAGCAGTTTAAGGCTAGGACGGCTACATGATGAGCAGTTCTTC	CASSLRLGRLHDEQFF
NA	NA	TRBJ1-2	TRBV12-3/TRBV12-4	TGTGCCAGCAGTTTGGGGCAGGGTCAGGGCTACACCTTC	CASSLGQGQGYTF
few	TRBD2	TRBJ2-3	TRBV5-1	TGCGCCAGCAGCTTTGGGAGGGGCTCTGGCACAGATACGCAGTATTTT	CASSFGRGSGTDTQYF
NA	TRBD1	TRBJ1-1	TRBV7-9	TGTGCCAGCAGCTTAGCGGACAGGGACCGGAACACTGAAGCTTTCTTT	CASSLADRDRNTEAFF
many	TRBD1	TRBJ2-1	TRBV4-1	TGCGCCAGCAGCCAAGGGGGACAGAAGTACAATGAGCAGTTCTTC	CASSQGGQKYNEQFF
few	NA	TRBJ2-3	TRBV5-1	TGCGCCAGCAGGACCCTTAGCGAGACAGGATTCTTCACAGATACGCAGTATTTT	CASRTLSETGFFTDTQYF
once	NA	TRBJ2-1	TRBV2	TGTGCCAGCACTCCAGGGGAAGGGAATGAGCAGTTCTTC	CASTPGEGNEQFF